The T cell receptor (beta chain) under discussion was sequenced for a study of blood T cell repertoires in COVID-19. Study-wide context: The United States, Italy and Spain provided the acute and convalescent COVID-19 samples. From T cells, B-cell-depleted T cells, or PBMCs came the material, which was cDNA or gDNA.

Produced via immunoSEQ multiplex PCR; TCRdb's table is partial and in-frame only. Of 25,000 to 35,000 clones detected, roughly 80% appear once; the ten largest clones hold 25%. Germline V CDR1 and CDR2: MNHEY, SVGEGT. This CDR3 spans 16 amino acids. The V and J ends lost 2 bases and 10 bases respectively, with 21 bases between them. V usage is TRBV6-2 or TRBV6-3 and J usage is TRBJ2-1; D is perhaps TRBD2 (6 bases). Sequencing was performed on peripheral blood. The TCR was taken from a man aged 70-80 years with active COVID-19. The CDR3 region is CASSYRPRDVGGEQFF. The CDR3 coding sequence is TGTGCCAGCAGTTACCGGCCCCGGGACGTCGGAGGGGAGCAGTTCTTC.